A selection of T cell receptor beta chains follows, all from one sample in a study of blood T cell repertoires in COVID-19. Sequencing was performed with immunoSEQ multiplex PCR; in TCRdb, only in-frame clones are kept and a portion is missing. The sample lists approximately 300,000 clones, 87% occurring once. Sequenced sample: peripheral blood. The source of these receptors is a woman aged 45-60 years who had recovered from COVID-19. CDR3s include the opening cysteine and the closing phenylalanine or tryptophan. D genes are given only for firm matches. Rows give clone size only sometimes, using once, few, many, or a class for an expanded clone.

TRBJ2-1,-,TRBV3-1/TRBV3-2,TRBD1,TGTGCCAGCAGCCTTACAGGGGGCGCTTTCCATGAGCAGTTCTTC,CASSLTGGAFHEQFF
TRBJ1-4,-,TRBV28,-,TGTGCCAGCAGCCTCACGGGAGGGGGTCGAGAAAAACTGTTTTTT,CASSLTGGGREKLFF
TRBJ1-2,once,TRBV7-2,TRBD1,TGTGCCAGCAGCTCCCAGACAGGGGGATATGGCTACACCTTC,CASSSQTGGYGYTF
TRBJ1-2,-,TRBV5-1,TRBD1,TGCGCCAGCAGCCCGGGGACAGTGTCTAACTATGGCTACACCTTC,CASSPGTVSNYGYTF
TRBJ1-4,-,TRBV7-9,-,TGTGCCAGCAGCTTAGGTCCAACAACTAATGAAAAACTGTTTTTT,CASSLGPTTNEKLFF
TRBJ1-2,-,TRBV6-5,-,TGTGCCAGCCACGTCTTCCCGGGAGGGGGCTACACCTTC,CASHVFPGGGYTF
TRBJ2-3,-,TRBV5-4,TRBD1,TGTGCCAGCAGCTTACGACAGGGGTCAGATACGCAGTATTTT,CASSLRQGSDTQYF
TRBJ1-6,-,TRBV7-8,-,TGTGCCAGCAGCTTAGCCCTAGGGGGACGCAGTAATTCACCCCTCCACTTT,CASSLALGGRSNSPLHF
TRBJ2-7,-,TRBV6-1,TRBD2,TGTGCCAGCAGTGACCTGGGACTAGCCAACTACGAGCAGTACTTC,CASSDLGLANYEQYF
TRBJ2-7,-,TRBV14,TRBD1,TGTGCCAGCAGCCCCCGGACAGGGTTTGGGTACGAGCAGTACTTC,CASSPRTGFGYEQYF
TRBJ1-1,-,TRBV6-6,-,TGTGCCAGCAGAAGGCGCGGGAGGGGCACTGAAGCTTTCTTT,CASRRRGRGTEAFF
TRBJ1-1,-,TRBV30,-,TGTGCCTGGAGTTACGGTCCGAACACTGAAGCTTTCTTT,CAWSYGPNTEAFF
TRBJ2-7,-,TRBV30,TRBD2,TGTGCCTGGACTAGCGGGATGGGGCTGTACGAGCAGTACTTC,CAWTSGMGLYEQYF